Shown below are 3 T cell receptor beta chains from a single sample sequenced in a study of a mutant IDH1 vaccine in newly diagnosed glioma. Profiling relied on immunoSEQ multiplex PCR, and the TCRdb table lists in-frame clones only, not all of them. The repertoire includes tens of thousands of clones, about 81% of them detected once, and over 7% sits in the top ten. Their cognate antigens are unknown. Indicated time point: week 5, during vaccination. With topical imiquimod, each dose of the vaccine consisted of 300 ug of mutant IDH1 20-mer peptide. This material consisted of PBMCs, taken from a glioma patient whose treatment included an IDH1 peptide vaccine. These receptors were obtained from a woman aged 45-59 years with glioma.

The genes are TRBV6-6 and TRBJ1-4; unclear D gene. The germline V gene encodes CDR1 MNHNY and CDR2 SVGAGI (reference sequence). Trimming pared 6 bases from V and 0 bases from J, leaving 8 bases between. This CDR3 is built from 14 residues. This CDR3 is CASRFGATNEKLFF. In nucleotides, the CDR3 is TGTGCCAGCAGGTTTGGTGCAACTAATGAAAAACTGTTTTTT.

V is TRBV10-3 and J is TRBJ1-6; a weak D match, TRBD1 (6 bases). This CDR3 contains 15 residues. V was pared by 3 bases and J by 6 bases, with 12 bases between. Germline V gives CDR1 ENHRY, CDR2 SYGVKD. Here the CDR3 DNA reads TGTGCCATCAGTGATAAAGGCAGGGGTAATTCACCCCTCCACTTT. It is translated as CAISDKGRGNSPLHF.

The chain joins TRBV4-2 to TRBJ2-4; 8 nucleotides agree with TRBD2. Looked up from germline, CDR1 is LGHNA and CDR2 is YNFKEQ. V lost 0 bases, J lost 0 bases, and 7 bases stayed unmatched. The CDR3 spans 18 residues. CDR3 bases: TGTGCCAGCAGCCAAGAACGGAGCGGGGGCTTAGCCAAAAACATTCAGTACTTC. Its translation: CASSQERSGGLAKNIQYF.